Following are 14 T cell receptor beta chains from one sample sequenced in a study of blood T cell repertoires in COVID-19. Sequenced by immunoSEQ multiplex PCR; TCRdb stores in-frame clones only, minus some. The sample lists fewer than 200,000 clones, roughly nine tenths occurring once. Material for sequencing was peripheral blood. The receptors originated from a man aged 70 or older with active or convalescent COVID-19.

The rearrangement joins TRBV6-5 to TRBJ2-1; D not resolved. V lost 0 bases to trimming and J lost 0 bases, with 9 bases between them. Germline CDR1 MNHEY, CDR2 SVGAGI. The CDR3 sequence is 16 residues long. CDR3 sequence reads: CASSYSLLSSYNEQFF. The CDR3 region has the DNA TGTGCCAGCAGTTACTCCCTACTGAGCTCCTACAATGAGCAGTTCTTC.

The gene calls are TRBV4-3 and TRBJ2-3, with 9 nucleotides matching TRBD2. This CDR3 region has 15 residues. Trimming took 5 bases from V and 2 from J; bases not matched to a gene: 5. From germline, CDR1 is LGHNA and CDR2 YSLEER. CDR3 coding DNA: TGCGCCAGCAGCTTATTAGCGGGGGACACAGATACGCAGTATTTT. Translation: CASSLLAGDTDTQYF.

The CDR3 bases are TGTGCCAGTACCGGGCGAGGGGCAGGGGACTATGGCTACACCTTC. As protein: CASTGRGAGDYGYTF. The chain is built from TRBV19 and TRBJ1-2; maybe TRBD1 (6 bases). Trimming pared 7 bases from V and 3 bases from J, leaving 18 bases between. CDR1 is LNHDA and CDR2 is SQIVND in the germline V gene (reference sequence). The CDR3 extends over 15 amino acids.

The chain combines TRBV4-3 with TRBJ1-6; D is unresolved. The germline CDR1 and CDR2 sequences are LGHNA and YSLEER. The CDR3 totals 20 residues. V was shortened by 0 bases and J by 0 bases, with 18 bases between the two germline ends. The CDR3 DNA follows: TGCGCCAGCAGCCAAGACGTAATACAGAATCCCAGCTCCTATAATTCACCCCTCCACTTT. Translation: CASSQDVIQNPSSYNSPLHF.

J is TRBJ1-1 and V is TRBV5-6; 10 bases map to TRBD1. Germline trimming cut 3 bases from V and 5 bases from J; bases unmatched to any gene: 7. CDR1 is SGHDT, CDR2 YYEEEE, per germline. This CDR3 has 15 residues. Here the CDR3 DNA reads TGTGCCAGCAGCTGGGACAGGGGACCGGGAACTGAAGCTTTCTTT. This sequence encodes CASSWDRGPGTEAFF.

The rearrangement joins TRBV7-9 to TRBJ1-2, with D tentatively TRBD1 (5 bases). The CDR3 covers 14 residues. Deletions cut 1 base from V and 5 bases from J, with 11 bases between. Per the germline V gene, CDR1 is SEHNR and CDR2 is FQNEAQ (reference sequence). The CDR3 coding sequence is TGTGCCAGCAGCTTAGGGTCAGGGAGGTATGGCTACACCTTC. Translated, it gives CASSLGSGRYGYTF.

This chain connects TRBV6-5 to TRBJ1-5; 7 bases agree with TRBD1. The CDR3 is 13 amino acids. Trimming at V came to 10 bases and at J to 3 bases, leaving 6 bases not matched to a gene. Germline lookup yields CDR1 MNHEY and CDR2 SVGAGI. The CDR3 DNA reads TGTGCCACCCCCGGGACAGACAATCAGCCCCAGCATTTT. Translation: CATPGTDNQPQHF.

V usage is TRBV4-3 and J usage is TRBJ1-1; 9 nucleotides match TRBD1. The CDR3 length is 15 residues. Germline CDR1 reads LGHNA; CDR2 reads YSLEER. J gave up 3 bases and V 2 bases, and 4 bases lay outside the gene matches. CDR3 DNA: TGCGCCAGCAGCCAACCAGGGACAGGGTACACTGAAGCTTTCTTT. Translation gives CASSQPGTGYTEAFF.

The chain employs TRBV10-3 and TRBJ1-1; the D is unclear. CDR1 is ENHRY, CDR2 SYGVKD, per germline. The V end was cut by 2 bases, the J end by 3 bases, with 10 bases between. The CDR3 spans 14 residues. Here the CDR3 DNA reads TGTGCCATCAGTGAGCGGGGTTGGGACACTGAAGCTTTCTTT. Residues: CAISERGWDTEAFF.

The chain uses TRBV6-1 and TRBJ1-2; 10 nucleotides line up with TRBD1. This CDR3 comprises 17 residues. With 2 bases clipped from V and 4 bases from J, the junction kept 10 bases outside the gene matches. CDR1 is MNHNS and CDR2 is SASEGT in the germline V gene. The CDR3 DNA is TGTGCCAGCAGTGAAATAGGGACAGGGGAAGTCTTCTATGGCTACACCTTC. Residues: CASSEIGTGEVFYGYTF.

The chain employs TRBV12-5 and TRBJ2-5; TRBD2 matches at 13 bases. V was pared by 8 bases and J by 5 bases, with 8 bases of the junction left unmatched. The CDR3 is made up of 15 amino acids. Germline assignment: CDR1 LGHNT and CDR2 FRNRAP. The CDR3 region has the DNA TGTGCTAGTAACCCCGGGACTAGCGGGGAGGAGACCCAGTACTTC. It translates to CASNPGTSGEETQYF.

The chain employs TRBV7-2 and TRBJ1-6; a possible D gene is TRBD1 (6 bases). V lost 5 bases, J lost 7 bases, and 12 bases lay in between. Germline CDR1 and CDR2: SGHTA and FQGNSA. The length of the CDR3 is 14 residues. This CDR3 reads CASSPRQANSPLHF. In DNA, the CDR3 is TGTGCCAGCAGCCCCAGACAGGCGAATTCACCCCTCCACTTT.

This clone was observed once. The genes are TRBV9 and TRBJ2-1; 8 nucleotides align to TRBD1. This CDR3 has 16 amino acids. The germline CDR1 and CDR2 sequences are SGDLS and YYNGEE. V was pared by 2 bases and J by 1 base, with 5 bases of the junction left unmatched. The CDR3 bases are TGTGCCAGCAGCGTCTCAGGGGGCAAATCCTACAATGAGCAGTTCTTC. Amino acids: CASSVSGGKSYNEQFF.

V gene TRBV19 combines with J gene TRBJ2-5, with TRBD2 as a possible D gene (6 bases). Trimming cost V 9 bases and J 5 bases, with 25 bases left between them. The CDR3 has 16 residues. The V gene's germline CDR1 is LNHDA and CDR2 SQIVND (reference sequence). The CDR3 reads CASGGERGRERETQYF. CDR3 in DNA: TGTGCCAGCGGAGGGGAGCGAGGGCGAGAGAGGGAGACCCAGTACTTC. The whole variable domain, remainder taken from reference TRBV19 and TRBJ2-5, is DGGITQSPKYLFRKEGQNVTLSCEQNLNHDAMYWYRQDPGQGLRLIYYSQIVNDFQKGDIAEGYSVSREKKESFPLTVTSAQKNPTAFYLCASGGERGRERETQYFGPGTRLLVL.